One TCR beta chain is described in this entry. This specimen belongs to a study of regulatory T cells in long-lasting Graves disease. Time point defined: newly diagnosed GD, antithyroid drugs for less than 3 months. Making the TCR library involved RNA that had been extracted from PBMCs. Patients all came to the study from an endocrinology department in Xi'an, China. The CDR3 consists of 15 residues. V was pared by 4 bases and J by 6 bases, with 19 bases between. For TCR beta, libraries came from iRepertoire HTBI primers and Arm-PCR of CDR3 regions. How the authors handled the data: Samples jointly harbored 60 to 65 TRBV and 15 or so TRBJ segments. TCRdb fed the multiplex PCR reads into MiXCR, producing one record per CDR3 protein. The V and J calls here are based on TCRdb, not the publication. Here the sample spans 530,000 or so distinct CDR3 sequences, more than 15% being singletons. Separately, the same data were catalogued under a study of T cells in Graves' hyperthyroidism and ophthalmopathy. That report notes: The model predicted ophthalmopathy a median around six months before onset.

The receptor was isolated from a man younger than 35 with Graves disease. Sequencing used peripheral blood mononuclear cells (PBMCs), obtained at new diagnosis, from a patient treated with antithyroid drugs. V and J are TRBV12-3 or TRBV12-4 and TRBJ2-7; D is possibly TRBD2 (5 bases). This CDR3 is CASSYRRGSRCEQYF. CDR3 in DNA: TGTGCCAGCAGTTATCGTCGAGGGAGCCGGTGCGAGCAGTACTTC.